The sequence of this T cell receptor (beta chain) was determined in a study of shared clonotypes between healthy human individuals. Background on the study: Per donor, CD8 memory used one plate, CD8 naive used two, CD4 memory used three and CD4 naive used three.

This table comes from immunoSEQ multiplex PCR, and its TCRdb copy is limited to in-frame clones, with some not included. This repertoire shows nearly 1,000,000 clones, less than 85% found once; its top ten account for nearly 1.5%. CDR3 size: 15 residues. V was trimmed by 2 bases and J by 5 bases, leaving 17 bases between them. Germline V CDR1 and CDR2: SGHRS, YFSETQ. The chain uses TRBV5-1 and TRBJ2-7, with D tentatively TRBD1 (5 bases). The receptor was isolated from a man younger than 30 in good health. Sequenced input: memory CD4+ T cells sorted from blood. Subset specified: CD45RA-negative fraction. CDR3 nucleotide sequence: TGCGCCAGCAGCTTACCCTATACAGGCCCGGACGAGCAGTACTTC. Protein: CASSLPYTGPDEQYF.